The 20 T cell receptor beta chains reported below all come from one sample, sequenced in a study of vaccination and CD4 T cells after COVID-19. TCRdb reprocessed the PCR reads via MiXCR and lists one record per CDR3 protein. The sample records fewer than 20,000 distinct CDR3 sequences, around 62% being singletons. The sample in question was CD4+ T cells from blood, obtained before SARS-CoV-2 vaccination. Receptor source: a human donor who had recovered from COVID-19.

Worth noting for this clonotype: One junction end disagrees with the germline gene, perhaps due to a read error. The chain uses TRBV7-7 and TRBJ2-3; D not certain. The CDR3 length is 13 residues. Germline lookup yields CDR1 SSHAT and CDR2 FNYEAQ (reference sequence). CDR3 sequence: CASSFSGTDTQYF. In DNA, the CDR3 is TGTGCTAGCAGCTTTAGTGGTACAGATACGCAGTATTTT.

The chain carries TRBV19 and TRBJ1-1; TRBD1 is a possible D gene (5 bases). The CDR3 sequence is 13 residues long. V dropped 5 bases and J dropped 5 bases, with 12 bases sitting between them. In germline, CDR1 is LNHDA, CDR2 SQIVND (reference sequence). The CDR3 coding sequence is TGTGCCAGTAGTCCCCTCCGGGGGACTGAAGCTTTCTTT. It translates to CASSPLRGTEAFF.

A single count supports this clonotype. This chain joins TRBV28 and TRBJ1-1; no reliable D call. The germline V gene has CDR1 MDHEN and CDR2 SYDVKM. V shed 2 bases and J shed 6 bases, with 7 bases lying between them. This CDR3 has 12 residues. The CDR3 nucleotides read TGTGCCAGCAGTTTACCTCGCGCTGAAGCTTTCTTT. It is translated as CASSLPRAEAFF.

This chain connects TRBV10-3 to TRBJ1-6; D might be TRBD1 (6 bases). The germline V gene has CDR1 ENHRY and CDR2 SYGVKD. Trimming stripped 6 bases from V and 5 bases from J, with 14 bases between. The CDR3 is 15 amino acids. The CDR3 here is CAISERTVNNSPLHF. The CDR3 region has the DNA TGTGCCATCAGCGAACGGACAGTCAATAATTCACCCCTCCACTTT.

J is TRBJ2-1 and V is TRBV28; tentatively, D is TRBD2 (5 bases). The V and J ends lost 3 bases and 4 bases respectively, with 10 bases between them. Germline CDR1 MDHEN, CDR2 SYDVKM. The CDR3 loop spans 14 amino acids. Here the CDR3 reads CASSFREPYNEQFF. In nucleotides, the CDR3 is TGTGCCAGCAGTTTCCGGGAACCGTACAATGAGCAGTTCTTC.

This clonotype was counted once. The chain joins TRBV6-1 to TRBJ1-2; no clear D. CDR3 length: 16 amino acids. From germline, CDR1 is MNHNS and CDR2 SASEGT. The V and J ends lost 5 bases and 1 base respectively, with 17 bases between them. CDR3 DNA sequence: TGTGCCAGCAGTCCGCGATTGGGGAACTATAACTATGGCTACACCTTC. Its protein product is CASSPRLGNYNYGYTF.

CDR3 in DNA: TGTGCCAGCAGAGGACCGGGACTAGCGGGAGGGCCTGGCGAGCAGTACTTC. Protein: CASRGPGLAGGPGEQYF. The V gene is TRBV28, the J gene TRBJ2-7, with 16 nucleotides matching TRBD2. The junction had 11 bases not matched to a gene; V was cut back by 6 bases and J by 6 bases. The V gene's germline CDR1 is MDHEN and CDR2 SYDVKM. The CDR3 spans 17 residues.

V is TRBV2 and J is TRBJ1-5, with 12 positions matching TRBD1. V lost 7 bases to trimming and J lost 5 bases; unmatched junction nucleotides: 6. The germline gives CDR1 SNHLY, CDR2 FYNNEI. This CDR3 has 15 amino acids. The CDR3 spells CASKPGTGGDQPQHF. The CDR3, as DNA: TGTGCCAGCAAGCCCGGGACAGGGGGCGATCAGCCCCAGCATTTT. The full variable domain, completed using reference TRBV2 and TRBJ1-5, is EPEVTQTPSHQVTQMGQEVILRCVPISNHLYFYWYRQILGQKVEFLVSFYNNEISEKSEIFDDQFSVERPDGSNFTLKIRSTKLEDSAMYFCASKPGTGGDQPQHFGDGTRLSIL.

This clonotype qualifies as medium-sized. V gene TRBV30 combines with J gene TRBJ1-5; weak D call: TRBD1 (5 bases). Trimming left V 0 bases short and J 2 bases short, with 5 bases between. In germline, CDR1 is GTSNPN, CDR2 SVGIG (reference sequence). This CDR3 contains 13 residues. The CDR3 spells CAWSVGGNQPQHF. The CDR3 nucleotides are TGTGCCTGGAGTGTAGGGGGCAATCAGCCCCAGCATTTT.

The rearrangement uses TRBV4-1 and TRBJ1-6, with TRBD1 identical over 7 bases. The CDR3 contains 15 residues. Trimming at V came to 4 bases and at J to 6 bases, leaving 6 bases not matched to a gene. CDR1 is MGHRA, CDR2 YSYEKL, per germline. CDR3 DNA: TGCGCCAGCAGCCGAACAGGGGACGGTAATTCACCCCTCCACTTT. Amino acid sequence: CASSRTGDGNSPLHF.

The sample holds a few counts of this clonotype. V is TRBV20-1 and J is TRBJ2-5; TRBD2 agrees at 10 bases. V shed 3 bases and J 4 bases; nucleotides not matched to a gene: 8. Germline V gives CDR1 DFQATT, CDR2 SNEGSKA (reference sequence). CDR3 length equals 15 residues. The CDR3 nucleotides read TGCAGTGCTAGGCCCCTAGCGGGAGAAGGAGAGACCCAGTACTTC. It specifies CSARPLAGEGETQYF.

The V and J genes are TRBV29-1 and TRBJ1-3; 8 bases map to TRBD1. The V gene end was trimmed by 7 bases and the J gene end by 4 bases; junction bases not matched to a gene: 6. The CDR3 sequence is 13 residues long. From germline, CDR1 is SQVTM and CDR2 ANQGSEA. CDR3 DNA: TGCAGCGCCACCGGGACAGGCGGAAACACCATATATTTT. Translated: CSATGTGGNTIYF.

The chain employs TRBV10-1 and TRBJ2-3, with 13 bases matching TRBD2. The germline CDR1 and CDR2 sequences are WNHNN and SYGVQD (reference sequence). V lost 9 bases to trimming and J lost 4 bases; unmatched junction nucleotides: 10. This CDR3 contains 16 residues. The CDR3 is CASNGTSGKIADTQYF. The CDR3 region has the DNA TGCGCCAGTAATGGGACTAGCGGGAAAATAGCAGATACGCAGTATTTT.

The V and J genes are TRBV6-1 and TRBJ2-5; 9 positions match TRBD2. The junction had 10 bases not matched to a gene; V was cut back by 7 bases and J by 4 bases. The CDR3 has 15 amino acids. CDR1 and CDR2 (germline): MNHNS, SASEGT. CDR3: CASTQSTSGSETQYF. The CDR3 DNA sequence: TGTGCCAGCACCCAGTCGACTAGCGGTTCAGAGACCCAGTACTTC.

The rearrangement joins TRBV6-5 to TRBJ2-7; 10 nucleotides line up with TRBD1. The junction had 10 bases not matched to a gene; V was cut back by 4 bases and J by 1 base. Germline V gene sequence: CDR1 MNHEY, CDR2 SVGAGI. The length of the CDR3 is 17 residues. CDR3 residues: CASSSTGGRMGSYEQYF. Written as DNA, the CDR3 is TGTGCCAGCAGTTCGACAGGGGGCCGGATGGGATCCTACGAGCAGTACTTC.

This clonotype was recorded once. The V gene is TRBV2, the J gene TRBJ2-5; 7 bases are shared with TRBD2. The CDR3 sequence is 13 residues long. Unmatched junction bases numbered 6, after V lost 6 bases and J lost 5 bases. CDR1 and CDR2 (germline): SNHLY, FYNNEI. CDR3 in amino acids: CASRETSRETQYF. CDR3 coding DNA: TGTGCCAGCAGAGAGACTAGCAGGGAGACCCAGTACTTC.

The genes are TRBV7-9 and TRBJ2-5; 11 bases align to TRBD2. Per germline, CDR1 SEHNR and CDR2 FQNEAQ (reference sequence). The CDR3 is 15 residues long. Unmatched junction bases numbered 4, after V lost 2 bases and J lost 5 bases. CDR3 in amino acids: CASSLPLAGVETQYF. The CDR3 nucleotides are TGTGCCAGCAGCTTACCACTAGCGGGAGTGGAGACCCAGTACTTC.

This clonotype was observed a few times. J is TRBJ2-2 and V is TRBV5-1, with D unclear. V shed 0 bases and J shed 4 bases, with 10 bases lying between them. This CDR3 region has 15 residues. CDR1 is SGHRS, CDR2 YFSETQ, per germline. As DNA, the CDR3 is TGCGCCAGCAGCTTGGACGGTTTCTCCACCGGGGAGCTGTTTTTT. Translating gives CASSLDGFSTGELFF.

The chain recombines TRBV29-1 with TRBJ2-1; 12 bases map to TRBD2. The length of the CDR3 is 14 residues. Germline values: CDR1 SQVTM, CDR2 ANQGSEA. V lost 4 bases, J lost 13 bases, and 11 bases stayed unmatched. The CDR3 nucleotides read TGCAGCGTTGCGGGGCTAGCGGGAGGGCGGGGACAGTTCTTC. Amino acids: CSVAGLAGGRGQFF.

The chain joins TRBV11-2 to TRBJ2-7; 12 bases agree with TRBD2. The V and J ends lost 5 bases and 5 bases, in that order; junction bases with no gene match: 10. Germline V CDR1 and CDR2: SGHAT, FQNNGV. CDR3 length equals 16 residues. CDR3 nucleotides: TGTGCCAGCAGCACCCGGACTAGCGGGACCCCCCACGAGCAGTACTTC. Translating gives CASSTRTSGTPHEQYF. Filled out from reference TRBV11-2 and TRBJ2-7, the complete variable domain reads EAGVAQSPRYKIIEKRQSVAFWCNPISGHATLYWYQQILGQGPKLLIQFQNNGVVDDSQLPKDRFSAERLKGVDSTLKIQPAKLEDSAVYLCASSTRTSGTPHEQYFGPGTRLTVT.